The 15 T cell receptor beta chains below all came from one sample that was sequenced in a study of regulatory T cells in long-lasting Graves disease. Construction of the TCR beta libraries employed iRepertoire HTBI primers in conjunction with Arm-PCR of CDR3 regions. TCRdb reanalysed the multiplex PCR reads using MiXCR and keeps one entry per CDR3 protein. The top ten hold 22% of the sample, which has approximately 400,000 distinct CDR3 sequences, about 16% seen once. This sample's time point: newly diagnosed GD, antithyroid drugs for less than 3 months. The TCR library used RNA extracted from PBMCs. This specimen consisted of peripheral blood mononuclear cells (PBMCs), obtained at new diagnosis, from a patient treated with antithyroid drugs. These receptors all stem from a female donor with Graves disease.

The chain recombines TRBV15 with TRBJ2-3, with 7 bases fitting TRBD1. V lost 3 bases and J lost 1; bases outside the gene matches: 7. The CDR3 length is 16 residues. Germline V lookup: CDR1 LNHNV, CDR2 YYDKDF (reference sequence). CDR3 loop: CATSSRLGTGTDTQYF. CDR3 in DNA: TGTGCCACCAGCAGTAGGCTTGGGACAGGCACAGATACGCAGTATTTT.

In its sample, this clonotype was seen many times. The chain recombines TRBV30 with TRBJ2-1; possible D gene TRBD1, 5 bases. This CDR3 contains 14 residues. The germline V and J ends were trimmed by 0 bases and 4 bases, with 10 bases remaining between them. Germline V gene data show CDR1 as GTSNPN and CDR2 as SVGIG (reference sequence). The CDR3 nucleotides are TGTGCCTGGAGTGTTGGGGCAACTTACAATGAGCAGTTCTTC. Translating gives CAWSVGATYNEQFF.

This clonotype has a count of ten or more. The rearrangement joins TRBV7-2 to TRBJ1-1, with 9 bases matching TRBD1. J was trimmed by 5 bases and V by 4 bases; bases with no gene match: 5. CDR1 and CDR2 (germline): SGHTA, FQGNSA. The CDR3 is 14 residues long. The CDR3 reads CASSSSGTGTEAFF. Here the CDR3 DNA reads TGTGCCAGCAGCTCGTCCGGGACAGGGACTGAAGCTTTCTTT.

This chain links TRBV2 with TRBJ2-3, with 10 bases identical to TRBD2. Germline lookup yields CDR1 SNHLY and CDR2 FYNNEI. The CDR3 runs to 19 residues. V lost 0 bases and J lost 1; bases outside the gene matches: 10. CDR3 coding DNA: TGTGCCAGCAGTGAAGCAAGTCTGGGACTAGCGCTTCGCACAGATACGCAGTATTTT. Encoded protein: CASSEASLGLALRTDTQYF.

This clonotype was seen many times. V gene TRBV28 combines with J gene TRBJ2-1, with TRBD2 matching 10 bases. V was pared by 4 bases and J by 7 bases, with 10 bases of the junction left unmatched. The CDR3 runs 16 residues. The germline gives CDR1 MDHEN, CDR2 SYDVKM. As DNA, the CDR3 is TGTGCCAGCAGTTCTGAACTAGCGGGGAGGTTTAATGAGCAGTTCTTC. Its translation: CASSSELAGRFNEQFF.

This clonotype occurred many times. The rearrangement uses TRBV28 and TRBJ2-7; D possibly matches TRBD1 or TRBD2 (6 bases each). CDR1 and CDR2 (germline): MDHEN, SYDVKM. The CDR3 sequence is 15 residues long. Deletions cut 6 bases from V and 2 bases from J, with 17 bases between. CDR3 region: CASSPPRGRAYEQYF. In DNA, the CDR3 is TGTGCCAGCAGCCCCCCCCGGGGGCGCGCCTACGAGCAGTACTTC.

With regard to this clonotype: One junction end does not reproduce the germline sequence, and a read error may be involved. The V and J genes are TRBV19 and TRBJ2-7; the match to TRBD1 covers 9 bases. The CDR3 totals 14 residues. From germline, CDR1 is LNHDA and CDR2 SQIVND (reference sequence). The CDR3 DNA reads as TGTGCCAGTGGTATCGGGACAGGGCTCTACGAGCAGTACTTC. Its translation is CASGIGTGLYEQYF.

This clonotype has more than one count but fewer than ten. The rearrangement uses TRBV30 and TRBJ2-5, with TRBD2 matching over 11 bases. The CDR3 is made up of 15 amino acids. The junction had 9 bases not matched to a gene; V was cut back by 4 bases and J by 5 bases. Germline V CDR1 and CDR2: GTSNPN, SVGIG (reference sequence). The CDR3 sequence is CAWNPGLAARETQYF. As DNA, the CDR3 is TGTGCCTGGAACCCGGGACTAGCGGCTCGGGAGACCCAGTACTTC.

At least ten counts were recorded for this clonotype. The V call is TRBV7-3, the J call TRBJ1-2; 7 nucleotides match TRBD1. This CDR3 region has 15 residues. The V segment lost 5 bases and the J segment 4 bases; nucleotides outside the gene matches: 10. Germline loops: CDR1 SGHTA, CDR2 FQGTGA. The CDR3 DNA follows: TGTGCCAGCAGCCCCGGCAGGGGGTTGGTCTATGGCTACACCTTC. This translates into CASSPGRGLVYGYTF.

In its sample, this clonotype was seen many times. CDR3: CSAQTGNTEAFF. The CDR3, as DNA: TGCAGTGCCCAGACAGGGAACACTGAAGCTTTCTTT. This chain links TRBV20-1 with TRBJ1-1; D perhaps matches TRBD1 (6 bases). Between the trimmed V and J ends, which lost 6 bases and 1 base, there was a span of 9 bases. The CDR3 runs 12 residues. Germline-derived CDR1 and CDR2 are DFQATT and SNEGSKA (reference sequence).

The rearrangement uses TRBV19 and TRBJ2-2, with D maybe TRBD2 (6 bases). In germline, CDR1 is LNHDA, CDR2 SQIVND (reference sequence). The CDR3 totals 19 residues. V shed 6 bases and J shed 3 bases, with 26 bases lying between them. The CDR3 sequence: CASRGPLLWGESYTGELFF. DNA of the CDR3: TGTGCCAGTAGAGGGCCCCTACTCTGGGGGGAATCTTACACCGGGGAGCTGTTTTTT.

This clonotype was counted ten times or more. The chain uses TRBV28 and TRBJ2-7; 8 positions agree with TRBD2. The CDR3 is 17 amino acids. With 4 bases clipped from V and 0 bases from J, the junction kept 11 bases outside the gene matches. Germline V CDR1 and CDR2: MDHEN, SYDVKM. CDR3 nucleotides: TGTGCCAGCAGTTCGTACCGAACTAGCGGTAGCTCCTACGAGCAGTACTTC. Its translation is CASSSYRTSGSSYEQYF.

This clonotype was detected many times. The V call is TRBV4-1, the J call TRBJ1-1; 8 bases align to TRBD1. Per germline, CDR1 MGHRA and CDR2 YSYEKL. The CDR3 covers 14 residues. V dropped 1 base and J dropped 8; count of bases not matched to a gene: 6. CDR3 sequence (DNA): TGCGCCAGCAGCCAAGTTCGGCGACAGGGGGAAGCTTTCTTT. Its protein product is CASSQVRRQGEAFF.

This clonotype was observed once. The chain employs TRBV2 and TRBJ2-3; 10 bases fit TRBD2. With V trimmed by 7 bases and J by 3 bases, 7 bases remained unmatched. This CDR3 has 15 amino acids. CDR1 is SNHLY, CDR2 FYNNEI, per germline. The CDR3 sequence is CASKPGTSDTDTQYF. In DNA form, the CDR3 reads TGTGCCAGCAAACCCGGGACTAGCGATACAGATACGCAGTATTTT.

This clonotype was seen many times. V usage is TRBV28 and J usage is TRBJ2-5, with D hard to call. Germline V CDR1 and CDR2: MDHEN, SYDVKM. Trimming shortened V by 6 bases and J by 1 base, and 18 bases separated the two germline ends. The CDR3 spans 16 residues. The CDR3 sequence: CASSPSVGVAQETQYF. DNA for the CDR3: TGTGCCAGCAGCCCCAGTGTTGGAGTGGCCCAAGAGACCCAGTACTTC.